The next 20 T cell receptor beta chains were all read from a single sample in a study of T cell clonality in common variable immunodeficiency. This table comes from immunoSEQ multiplex PCR, and its TCRdb copy is limited to in-frame clones, with some not included. Listed for the sample are approximately 44,000 clones, none seen a single time. The sample comprised peripheral blood mononuclear cells. The receptors derive from a person between 18 and 69 years old in good health.

This clone was recorded at least ten times. The CDR3 extends 3 residues past the end of the read, so its final part is completed from the germline J gene. The gene calls are TRBV7-2 and TRBJ1-5, with D maybe TRBD1 (5 bases). The CDR3 covers 16 residues. Trimming stripped 0 bases from V and 3 bases from J, with 12 bases between. CDR1 is SGHTA and CDR2 is FQGNSA in the germline V gene. The CDR3 bases that were read are TGTGCCAGCAGCTTAGCGGGGGGGGGAGTCAATCAGCCC. Protein: CASSLAGGGVNQP. The whole CDR3 protein reads CASSLAGGGVNQPQHF.

This clone came up many times. The CDR3 end is not reached by the read, which stops 3 residues before it; the germline J gene fills it in. The chain is built from TRBV6-1 and TRBJ1-6; 8 bases match TRBD1. Trimming removed 4 bases from V and 7 bases from J; junction bases left unmatched: 3. Germline V gene lookup returns CDR1 MNHNS and CDR2 SASEGT. CDR3 length: 14 residues. The CDR3 DNA, read in part, is TGTGCCAGCAGTGGACGACAGGGGAATTCACCC. Encoded protein: CASSGRQGNSP. The full CDR3 is CASSGRQGNSPLHF.

This clone was recorded at least ten times. The CDR3 end is not reached by the read, which stops 3 residues before it; the germline J gene fills it in. The V gene is TRBV5-1, the J gene TRBJ2-4; a possible D gene is TRBD2 (6 bases). Trimming pared 6 bases from V and 2 bases from J, leaving 15 bases between. Germline V lookup: CDR1 SGHRS, CDR2 YFSETQ. This CDR3 has 15 residues. CDR3 DNA (partial): TGCGCCAGCACGGATTCCGGGACTTCCAAAAACATT. Translation: CASTDSGTSKNI. The whole CDR3 region reads CASTDSGTSKNIQYF.

This clone has ten or more counts. The read stops 3 residues short of the end of the CDR3; the missing end is completed from the germline J gene. The V and J genes are TRBV28 and TRBJ2-1; 9 bases line up with TRBD2. After removal of 5 bases from V and 2 bases from J, the junction contained 4 bases not matched to a gene. There are 15 residues in the CDR3. Germline lookup yields CDR1 MDHEN and CDR2 SYDVKM. This CDR3 reads CASSPGLATYNEQFF. The covered CDR3 bases are TGTGCCAGCAGTCCTGGACTAGCGACCTACAATGAG.

This clone was counted at least ten times. The missing CDR3 end, 3 residues past where the read stops, is filled in from the germline J gene. The V call is TRBV7-3, the J call TRBJ2-6; a possible D gene is TRBD2 (5 bases). Germline-derived CDR1 and CDR2 are SGHTA and FQGTGA. There are 15 residues in the CDR3. Trimming left V 5 bases short and J 4 bases short, with 12 bases between. This CDR3 is CASSPGVRGANVLTF. Incomplete CDR3 DNA: TGTGCCAGCAGCCCCGGGGTAAGAGGGGCCAACGTC.

This clone has at least ten counts. The read terminates 3 residues ahead of where the CDR3 ends, so the germline J gene completes it. This chain joins TRBV5-1 and TRBJ1-3, with D perhaps matching TRBD1 (5 bases). Germline V CDR1 and CDR2: SGHRS, YFSETQ. Trimming took off 4 bases at V and 8 bases at J, with 13 bases between the two ends. The CDR3 contains 13 residues. CDR3 sequence reads: CASSGPDRDTIYF. The CDR3 bases that were read are TGCGCCAGCAGCGGCCCAGACAGAGACACC.

This clone was seen at least ten times. The read terminates 3 residues before the CDR3 end, so the remaining end is supplied by the germline J gene. The rearrangement links TRBV29-1 to TRBJ2-3; TRBD2 is a possible D gene (6 bases). Germline V CDR1 and CDR2: SQVTM, ANQGSEA. Trimming removed 3 bases at V and 1 base at J, with 8 bases between. CDR3 length: 13 amino acids. CDR3 in amino acids: CSVEGGGTDTQYF. The DNA read from the CDR3 is TGCAGCGTTGAGGGGGGTGGCACAGATACG.

This clone appeared a few times. The observed sequence ends 3 residues before the CDR3 terminus, with the missing tail filled in from the germline J gene. The chain is built from TRBV6-4 and TRBJ2-1, with 9 bases matching TRBD2. Per the germline V gene, CDR1 is MRHNA and CDR2 is SNTAGT. J was trimmed by 9 bases and V by 2 bases; bases with no gene match: 5. The CDR3 is 14 amino acids. Incomplete CDR3 DNA: TGTGCCAGCAGTGACATTAGCGGGAGAAGTGAG. Translated: CASSDISGRSE. The whole CDR3 sequence is CASSDISGRSEQFF.

This clone was found many times. The read terminates 3 residues ahead of where the CDR3 ends, so the germline J gene completes it. This sequence joins TRBV19 and TRBJ2-7; D is possibly TRBD1 (6 bases). V gave up 8 bases and J gave up 3 bases, with 11 bases separating them. Germline V CDR1 and CDR2: LNHDA, SQIVND (reference sequence). The CDR3 has 12 amino acids. This CDR3 reads CASGLQGYEQYF. CDR3 bases read: TGTGCCAGTGGATTACAGGGCTACGAG. The full variable domain, its missing parts supplied by reference TRBV19 and TRBJ2-7, is DGGITQSPKYLFRKEGQNVTLSCEQNLNHDAMYWYRQDPGQGLRLIYYSQIVNDFQKGDIAEGYSVSREKKESFPLTVTSAQKNPTAFYLCASGLQGYEQYFGPGTRLTVT.

This clone was observed at least ten times. The sequenced fragment ends 3 residues before the CDR3 boundary, so the rest is inferred from the germline J gene. The V gene is TRBV20-1, the J gene TRBJ2-3; the D is unclear. The CDR3 spans 13 residues. Germline V CDR1 and CDR2: DFQATT, SNEGSKA (reference sequence). Trimming removed 7 bases from V and 0 bases from J, with 11 bases in between. CDR3 sequence: CSVEVSSTDTQYF. CDR3 DNA, as far as it was read: TGCAGTGTAGAGGTTAGCAGCACAGATACG.

This clone has ten or more counts. The read gets to within 3 residues of the CDR3 end, and the germline J gene fills in the rest. The chain carries TRBV2 and TRBJ1-1; D unclear. CDR1 is SNHLY, CDR2 FYNNEI, per germline. The CDR3 totals 18 residues. Trimming left V 8 bases short and J 4 bases short, with 29 bases between. The DNA read from the CDR3 is TGTGCCAGCGTCCGAATTCGCACGGCCGGATCATCAGGCACTGAA. It codes for CASVRIRTAGSSGTE. The full CDR3 reads CASVRIRTAGSSGTEAFF.

This clone was detected ten times or more. The read ends 3 residues early relative to the CDR3; the germline J gene fills the gap. J is TRBJ1-1 and V is TRBV9; the D gene is possibly TRBD1 (6 bases). This CDR3 is built from 14 residues. From germline, CDR1 is SGDLS and CDR2 YYNGEE. Trimming took 4 bases from V and 3 from J, leaving 13 bases between them. The sequenced part of the CDR3 DNA is TGTGCCAGCAGCTTGCAGGGGCGGGACACTGAA. This sequence encodes CASSLQGRDTE. The CDR3 in its entirety is CASSLQGRDTEAFF.

This clone came up many times. The read is 3 residues too short to cover the CDR3 end, so that end is filled in from the germline J gene. The chain is built from TRBV7-3 and TRBJ1-5, with D tentatively TRBD1 (6 bases). The CDR3 contains 14 residues. V was clipped by 5 bases and J by 3 bases, with 11 bases between them. Germline V gives CDR1 SGHTA, CDR2 FQGTGA. The CDR3 protein is CASSPTGLNQPQHF. The covered CDR3 bases are TGTGCCAGCAGCCCGACAGGACTCAATCAGCCC. Full variable domain (remainder filled in from reference TRBV7-3 and TRBJ1-5): GAGVSQTPSNKVTEKGKYVELRCDPISGHTALYWYRQSLGQGPEFLIYFQGTGAADDSGLPNDRFFAVRPEGSVSTLKIQRTERGDSAVYLCASSPTGLNQPQHFGDGTRLSIL.

This clone has at least ten counts. The CDR3 goes on 3 residues after the read ends, and that part is filled in from the germline J gene. The rearrangement joins TRBV20-1 to TRBJ1-2; 7 nucleotides align to TRBD1. Trimming cost V 1 base and J 3 bases; bases outside gene matches: 8. The CDR3 consists of 15 residues. Per the germline V gene, CDR1 is DFQATT and CDR2 is SNEGSKA (reference sequence). CDR3 in amino acids: CSARGAGGMDYGYTF. Partial CDR3 DNA: TGCAGTGCTAGAGGGGCAGGGGGTATGGACTATGGC.

This clone was recorded many times. The read terminates 3 residues ahead of where the CDR3 ends, so the germline J gene completes it. The V call is TRBV20-1, the J call TRBJ2-1; 9 bases align to TRBD2. Germline V CDR1 and CDR2: DFQATT, SNEGSKA (reference sequence). The CDR3 sequence is 14 residues long. With 6 bases clipped from V and 7 bases from J, the junction kept 10 bases outside the gene matches. CDR3 residues: CSAALAGRVNEQFF. Partial CDR3 DNA: TGCAGTGCCGCCCTAGCGGGGCGCGTGAATGAG.

This clone was seen many times. The observed sequence ends 3 residues before the CDR3 terminus, with the missing tail filled in from the germline J gene. V gene TRBV6-1 combines with J gene TRBJ2-2; D might be TRBD1 or TRBD2, each matching 5 bases. The CDR3 spans 16 residues. Trimming shortened V by 4 bases and J by 0 bases, and 12 bases separated the two germline ends. CDR1 and CDR2 (germline): MNHNS, SASEGT. The covered CDR3 bases are TGTGCCAGCAGTGTATTGAGAGGGGCGAACACCGGGGAG. Protein product: CASSVLRGANTGE. From start to end, the CDR3 is CASSVLRGANTGELFF.

This clone was recorded at least ten times. The read ends 3 residues early relative to the CDR3; the germline J gene fills the gap. The chain couples TRBV2 to TRBJ2-3; the D gene is possibly TRBD2 (5 bases). This CDR3 spans 15 amino acids. Trimming stripped 8 bases from V and 0 bases from J, with 15 bases between. CDR1 and CDR2 from the germline V gene are SNHLY and FYNNEI. The sequenced CDR3 bases are TGTGCCAGCCCTACCGGGGTTGCCAGCACAGATACG. Translating gives CASPTGVASTDT. The entire CDR3 protein reads CASPTGVASTDTQYF.

In its sample, this clone was seen many times. The sequence runs out 3 residues before the end of the CDR3; the remainder is reconstructed from the germline J gene. The J gene is TRBJ1-5, the V gene TRBV6-2 or TRBV6-3; 9 positions match TRBD1. The CDR3 consists of 14 residues. CDR1 is MNHEY and CDR2 is SVGEGT in the germline V gene. The ends lost 7 bases at V and 7 bases at J; junction bases unmatched: 8. CDR3 in amino acids: CASTSGTGWQPQHF. Partial CDR3 DNA: TGTGCCAGCACCTCCGGGACAGGGTGGCAGCCC.

This clone was counted ten times or more. The read halts 3 residues ahead of the CDR3 end, with the missing end drawn from the germline J gene. This chain links TRBV29-1 with TRBJ1-1, with a possible D match to TRBD1 (6 bases). Germline V gives CDR1 SQVTM, CDR2 ANQGSEA. V was shortened by 3 bases and J by 1 base, with 21 bases between the two germline ends. This CDR3 has 17 residues. The CDR3 sequence: CSVDLNTGSRPNTEAFF. Incomplete CDR3 DNA: TGCAGCGTTGATCTCAACACAGGGTCGCGACCGAACACTGAA.

This clone was recorded many times. The CDR3 is cut off 3 residues early in the read; its end comes from the germline J gene. The chain has TRBV6-2 or TRBV6-3 and TRBJ2-2; D gene unclear. This CDR3 comprises 16 residues. V gave up 1 base and J gave up 1 base, with 10 bases separating them. Germline assignment: CDR1 MNHEY and CDR2 SVGEGT. CDR3 bases read: TGTGCCAGCAGTTACTTTTTTAGCTTGAACACCGGGGAG. Its translation is CASSYFFSLNTGE. The whole CDR3 protein is CASSYFFSLNTGELFF.